This TCR beta chain appears in the sequencing data of a study of cytomegalovirus exposure and HLA in healthy donors (dated by TCRdb to the late 2010s). About the full investigation: An earlier analysis of several hundred of the donors reported about 300 Gb of sequence data and about 120 million unique TCR beta sequences obtained from about 180 million T cells. An early release covering over 500 HLA-typed donors comprised roughly 300 gigabases of sequencing data and tens of millions of unique TCR sequences. The genetic ancestry cluster associated with self-reported Caucasian donors included over 65% of the roughly 400 genotyped donors. The study was designed to test whether signatures of past pathogen exposure could be identified by cataloging public T cell receptors. Using immunosequencing, the study profiled T cell repertoires from 640 or so subjects and related those repertoires to cytomegalovirus serostatus. A separate validation cohort of roughly 110 different subjects was used in addition to the 666-subject first cohort. The study combined high-throughput TCR immunosequencing, statistical association of individual TCRs with disease status, and machine learning to predict cytomegalovirus infection status. To study patterns of TCR occurrence, a later analysis re-analyzed previously published TCR beta repertoires from around 670 donors and added high-resolution HLA genotyping. The later analysis used no new phenotypic data to find candidate immune exposures, relying instead on TCR beta sequences and their occurrence across donors. An earlier analysis of 500 to 750 of the donors applied high-throughput TCR beta sequencing to assess whether each TCR beta V gene segment acted as functional or pseudogenic. Alongside the repertoire data, information on donor age, sex, ethnicity and CMV serostatus was compiled. A later genetic analysis used genome-wide SNP genotypes for about three fifths of the 666 donors, treating that subset as a discovery cohort. Every repertoire in the discovery cohort had been generated on one and the same sequencing platform. HLA typing covered class I and class II loci at four-digit resolution. The number of donors typed differed by locus, with roughly 629-640 for A, B, C, DRB1 and DQB1, approximately 500 for DQA1, 600 to 610 for DPA1, and approximately 470 for DPB1. Because of strong linkage in the cohort, five DR-DQ haplotypes were treated as single units for association and clustering. On average, roughly 250,000 unique TCR beta nucleotide sequences were sequenced per donor among roughly 430 genotyped donors of the cohort, with 15% to 20% of those sequences being non-productive. General study outcomes and caveats: In a later analysis, HLA-associated TCR beta chains showed more clonal expansion and lower generation probabilities than non-associated chains that were equally common. Correlated functional status among segregating V segments might be attributable to linkage disequilibrium, but an unknown experimental factor could not be ruled out. An earlier analysis of approximately 590 of the donors showed that most TCR beta V segments appeared in productive rearrangements either about 87% or about 30% of the time, which broadly matched IMGT annotations. V-gene and J-gene trimming of TCR beta chains was associated with a missense DCLRE1C variant in a later genetic analysis, and the association was replicated in an independent cohort. According to a later analysis, parvovirus B19, influenza, CMV and Epstein-Barr virus appeared linked to several top co-occurrence clusters. A few of the identified cytomegalovirus-associated TCR beta chains were confirmed in vitro to be specific for cytomegalovirus antigens. The study gave a list of over 150 TCR beta chains associated with cytomegalovirus. The sequencing pipeline was judged likely to have produced a cluster of highly shared sequence variants as a technical artifact. In a later genetic analysis, fewer N-insertions in productive TCRs were reported among donors in an Asian-associated ancestry cluster than the approximately 710-donor mean. In both the original and validation cohorts, the classifier was reported to diagnose cytomegalovirus status with high specificity and sensitivity. Most TCR sequences were seen in very few donors, while some public TCRs were found in many individuals. Presence/absence analyses assumed roughly uniform sequencing depth across donors, an assumption that may not hold. The cohort was sequenced for TCR beta chains only, and without alpha or paired-chain data the features that could be detected were limited. Specific HLA alleles were associated with around 18,000 TCR beta sequences at a false discovery rate of 0.05 in a later analysis. In a later analysis, TCR association rates were found to vary across HLA loci, with the most associated TCRs seen for DRB1 alleles and the fewest for HLA-C alleles. In a later analysis, most CMV-associated TCR beta chains were found to appear HLA-restricted, with HLA associations seemingly driven largely by CMV exposure. The authors suggested that the approach could potentially be extended to other disease states and immunological phenotypes. A further reported finding was that TCR beta sequences accurately predicted the HLA-A and HLA-B alleles for most subjects in the first cohort. Immune exposure information for the cohort was limited to CMV serostatus. When HLA alleles, especially DR and DQ, strongly co-occurred, TCR associations were difficult to assign to individual alleles. The earlier analysis of 587 of the donors excluded roughly 17 rarely observed V segments, including chromosome 9 orphons, because counts were too low. Because the 87-base-pair reads could not distinguish some IMGT-functional V segments, including TRBV6-2 and TRBV6-3, those segments were excluded. Because HLA typing was missing for some donors at each locus, association tests included only the typed subset.

Spanning cysteine to phenylalanine, the CDR3 consists of 12 amino acids. Only the CDR3 DNA stays, 36 bases, in frame from base 1. Per the germline V gene (reference sequence), GTSNPN is the CDR1 and SVGIG is the CDR2. V is reduced by 5 bases and J by 8 bases, leaving a spacing of 13 bases between them. A note on this clone: Its antigen remains unidentified. Base qualities are not at hand, and no much larger clone is one base apart.

The cohort was made up of 650 to 700 healthy bone marrow donors. All cohort members were sampled while nominally healthy, although unrecorded immune exposures were likely present. The donor tested CMV seropositive, placing the donor among the 290 or so seropositive members of the cohort. Every donor gave a peripheral blood sample, and the peripheral blood mononuclear cells from that sample were used for TCR beta sequencing. Genomic DNA was extracted from the blood cell samples with the Qiagen DNeasy Blood Extraction Kit. Preparation of the library involved the immunoSEQ multiplex PCR assay. A mixture of 60 forward primers for TCR Vbeta segments and 13 reverse primers for TCR Jbeta segments was used in the multiplex PCR. The CDR3 region of rearranged TCR beta genes was amplified from genomic DNA by a multiplex PCR assay. Amplified TCR beta libraries were sequenced as 87-base-pair reads on the Illumina HiSeq System. Per the source publication's procedure: A later analysis counted 75 million to 100 million unique TCR beta chains across the 670 or so repertoires, and some 11 million of these chains were shared by at least two donors. A nearest-neighbor algorithm error-corrected the raw reads and collapsed the reads into unique sequences, merging closely related sequences to remove PCR and sequencing errors. CDR3 sequences were aligned to IMGT reference sequences to assign V, D and J gene segments. For a sequence to be retained, at least a six-nucleotide match to both a V gene segment and a J gene segment was required. A rearrangement counted as productive if the CDR3 had no stop codons and remained in frame with V and J, and every other rearrangement counted as non-productive. CDR3 was defined by IMGT convention, running from the second conserved V-encoded cysteine to the conserved J-encoded phenylalanine. The earlier analysis of about 610 of the donors excluded any sequence lacking an unambiguous match to a single V gene segment. In an earlier analysis of 587 of the donors, a V segment was called functional when productive rearrangements were above 56.7%, and segregating when the standard deviation between donors exceeded 5%. A statistical classification framework was built to diagnose cytomegalovirus status from the catalog of TCR beta chain sequences. A later analysis assigned V and J genes by comparing TCR nucleotide sequences with IMGT/GENE-DB human TR gene sequences. A later analysis assigned CDR3 sequences and most-parsimonious VDJ recombination scenarios with the TCRdist pipeline. In a later analysis, every TCR beta chain was defined by the combination of its CDR3 amino acid sequence and its V-gene family, and reads without a unique V-gene family were dropped. As a way to deal with suspected cross-contamination and a sequencing artifact, a later analysis dropped over 550 nucleotide sequences that were highly shared and had low generation probability. A later analysis calculated a clonal expansion index for each public chain from normalized within-repertoire ranks of inferred template counts. In a later analysis, generation probabilities were computed using a VDJ recombination model fitted to out-of-frame rearrangements, and the results were checked against IGoR. A later analysis scored TCR-TCR, TCR-HLA and TCR-CMV co-occurrence with hypergeometric tests, applying a repertoire-size bias correction to TCR pairs. A later analysis estimated false discovery rates by permuting HLA or CMV assignments 20 times. In a later analysis, co-occurring TCRs were grouped using DBSCAN, and TCRdist sequence similarity was added for clustering within HLA-allele-positive subsets. For co-occurrence clustering, repertoires with fewer than 30,000 or more than 120,000 public chains were excluded, along with five repertoires with anomalous nucleotide sharing. This immuneACCESS table, as held by TCRdb, lists in-frame sequences with V and J called but not all clones. Of the missing ones, under half trace to an unresolved V gene in checked studies; the others have no known cause. D and trimming come from the DNA, and the V and J calls and clone size come from that table. This sample has 90,000 to 110,000 clones in its table, and about two thirds of those were observed once. Clones ranked in the top ten supply under 6.5% of the sample.

The V gene is TRBV30 and the J gene is TRBJ2-4, with TRBD1 tentatively as D gene (5 bases match). The source of this sequence is a woman in her sixties or seventies in good health and CMV-seropositive. Material for sequencing was PBMCs. CDR3 protein: CAWSPVGDIQYF. The nucleotide sequence reads as follows: TGTGCCTGGTCCCCGGTAGGGGACATTCAGTACTTC.